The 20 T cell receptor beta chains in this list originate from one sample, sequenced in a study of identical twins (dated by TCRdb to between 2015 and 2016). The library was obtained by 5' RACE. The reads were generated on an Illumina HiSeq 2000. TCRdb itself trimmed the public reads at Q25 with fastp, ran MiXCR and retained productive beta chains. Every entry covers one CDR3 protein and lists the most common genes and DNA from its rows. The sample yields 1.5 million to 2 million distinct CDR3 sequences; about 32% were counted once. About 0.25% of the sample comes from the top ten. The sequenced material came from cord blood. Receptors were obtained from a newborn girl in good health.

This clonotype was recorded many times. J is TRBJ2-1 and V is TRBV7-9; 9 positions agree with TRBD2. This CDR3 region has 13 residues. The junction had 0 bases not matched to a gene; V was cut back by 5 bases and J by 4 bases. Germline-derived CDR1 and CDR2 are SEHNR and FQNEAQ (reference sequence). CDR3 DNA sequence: TGTGCCAGCAGCACTAGCGGGTACAATGAGCAGTTCTTC. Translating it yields CASSTSGYNEQFF.

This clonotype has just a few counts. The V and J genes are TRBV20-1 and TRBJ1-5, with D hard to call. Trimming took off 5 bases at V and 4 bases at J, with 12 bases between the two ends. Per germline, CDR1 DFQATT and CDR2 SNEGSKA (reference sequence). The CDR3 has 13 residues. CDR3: CSAYDTFNQPQHF. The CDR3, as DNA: TGCAGTGCTTACGACACCTTTAATCAGCCCCAGCATTTT.

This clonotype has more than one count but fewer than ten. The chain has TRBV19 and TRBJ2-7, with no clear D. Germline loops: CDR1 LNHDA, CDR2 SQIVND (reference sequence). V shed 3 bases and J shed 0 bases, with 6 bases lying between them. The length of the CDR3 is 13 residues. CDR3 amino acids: CASSIQHSYEQYF. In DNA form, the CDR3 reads TGTGCCAGTAGTATCCAACACTCCTACGAGCAGTACTTC.

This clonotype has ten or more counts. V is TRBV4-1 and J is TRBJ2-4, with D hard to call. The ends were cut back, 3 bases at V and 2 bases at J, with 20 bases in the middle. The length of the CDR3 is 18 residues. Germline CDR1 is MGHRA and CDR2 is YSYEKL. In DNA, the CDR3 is TGCGCCAGCAGCCATAGGGCGGATTCCCCTGAGACCAAAAACATTCAGTACTTC. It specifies CASSHRADSPETKNIQYF.

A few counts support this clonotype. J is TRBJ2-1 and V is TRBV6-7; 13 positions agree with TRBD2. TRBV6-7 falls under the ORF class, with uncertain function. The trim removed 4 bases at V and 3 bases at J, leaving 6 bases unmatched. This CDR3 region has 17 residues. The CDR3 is CASSFRLAGGIYNEQFF. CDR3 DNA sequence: TGTGCCAGCAGTTTTCGACTAGCGGGAGGCATCTACAATGAGCAGTTCTTC.

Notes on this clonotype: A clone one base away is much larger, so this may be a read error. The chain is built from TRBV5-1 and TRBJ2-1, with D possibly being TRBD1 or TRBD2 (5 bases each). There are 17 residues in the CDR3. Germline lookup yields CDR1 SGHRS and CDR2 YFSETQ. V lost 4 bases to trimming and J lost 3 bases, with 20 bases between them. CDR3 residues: CASSPPAGTEYYNEQFF. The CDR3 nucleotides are TGCGCCAGCAGCCCTCCAGCCGGGACGGAGTACTACAATGAGCAGTTCTTC. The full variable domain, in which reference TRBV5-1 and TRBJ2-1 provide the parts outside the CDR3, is KAGVTQTPRYLIKTRGQQVTLSCSPISGHRSVSWYQQTPGQGLQFLFEYFSETQRNKGNFPGRFSGRQFSNSRSEMNVSTLELGDSALYLCASSPPAGTEYYNEQFFGPGTRLTVL.

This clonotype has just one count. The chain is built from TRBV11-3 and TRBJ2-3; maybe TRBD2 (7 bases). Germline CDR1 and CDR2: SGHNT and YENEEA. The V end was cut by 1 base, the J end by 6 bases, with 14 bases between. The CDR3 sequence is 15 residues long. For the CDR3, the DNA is TGTGCCAGCAGCTTAGCTTTCAGGGGAGGGGATACGCAGTATTTT. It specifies CASSLAFRGGDTQYF.

Here the CDR3 reads CASSVVGGAYTDTQYF. The CDR3 DNA reads TGTGCCAGCAGCGTAGTCGGGGGAGCCTACACAGATACGCAGTATTTT. The V gene is TRBV9, the J gene TRBJ2-3, with a possible D match to TRBD2 (6 bases). V shed 0 bases and J shed 2 bases, with 13 bases lying between them. The germline gives CDR1 SGDLS, CDR2 YYNGEE. This CDR3 contains 16 residues.

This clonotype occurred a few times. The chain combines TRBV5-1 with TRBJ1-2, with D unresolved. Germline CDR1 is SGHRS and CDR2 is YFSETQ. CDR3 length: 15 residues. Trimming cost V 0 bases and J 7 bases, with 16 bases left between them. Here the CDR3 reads CASSLDVSGWSGYTF. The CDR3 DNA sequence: TGCGCCAGCAGCTTGGACGTTTCGGGATGGAGTGGCTACACCTTC.

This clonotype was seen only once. The CDR3 sequence is CASSSGQGYQPQHF. The CDR3 DNA reads TGTGCCAGCAGCTCGGGACAGGGGTATCAGCCCCAGCATTTT. J is TRBJ1-5 and V is TRBV5-5; 10 bases match TRBD1. Looked up from germline, CDR1 is SGHKS and CDR2 is YYEKEE (reference sequence). Losses at the gene ends were 3 bases for V and 5 bases for J; bases not matched to a gene: 2. This CDR3 is 14 amino acids long. Full variable domain (outside the CDR3, taken from reference TRBV5-5 and TRBJ1-5): DAGVTQSPTHLIKTRGQQVTLRCSPISGHKSVSWYQQVLGQGPQFIFQYYEKEERGRGNFPDRFSARQFPNYSSELNVNALLLGDSALYLCASSSGQGYQPQHFGDGTRLSIL.

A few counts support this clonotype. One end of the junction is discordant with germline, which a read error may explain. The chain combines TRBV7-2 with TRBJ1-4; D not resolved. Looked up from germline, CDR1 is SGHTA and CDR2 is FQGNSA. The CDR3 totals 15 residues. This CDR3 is CASSLGLGLSEKLFF. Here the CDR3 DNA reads TGTGCCAGTAGCTTGGGCTTGGGCCTAAGTGAAAAACTGTTTTTT.

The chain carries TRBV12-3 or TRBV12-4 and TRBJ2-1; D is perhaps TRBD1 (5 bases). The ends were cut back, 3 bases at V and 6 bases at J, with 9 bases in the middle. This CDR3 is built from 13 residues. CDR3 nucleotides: TGTGCCAGCAGTTTCTGGGGCCCCAATGAGCAGTTCTTC. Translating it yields CASSFWGPNEQFF.

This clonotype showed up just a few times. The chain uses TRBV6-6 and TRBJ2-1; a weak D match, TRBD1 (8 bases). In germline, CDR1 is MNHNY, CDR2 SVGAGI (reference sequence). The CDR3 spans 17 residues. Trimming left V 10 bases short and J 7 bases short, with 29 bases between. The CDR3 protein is CATIGQGRPRGGNEQFF. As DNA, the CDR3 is TGTGCCACCATCGGACAGGGCCGGCCCAGGGGAGGGAATGAGCAGTTCTTC.

DNA of the CDR3: TGTGCCAGCAGCACAGGGAGTTCTAACTATGGCTACACCTTC. Translated, it gives CASSTGSSNYGYTF. V gene TRBV7-2 combines with J gene TRBJ1-2; tentative D call: TRBD1 (6 bases). V was clipped by 5 bases and J by 0 bases, with 10 bases between them. This CDR3 comprises 14 residues. Germline V gene sequence: CDR1 SGHTA, CDR2 FQGNSA.

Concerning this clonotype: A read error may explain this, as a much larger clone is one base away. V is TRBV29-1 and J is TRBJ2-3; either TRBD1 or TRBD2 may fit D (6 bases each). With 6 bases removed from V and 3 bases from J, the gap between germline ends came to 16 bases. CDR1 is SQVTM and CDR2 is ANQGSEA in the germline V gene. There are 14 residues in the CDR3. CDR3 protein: CSVRRQEGTDTQYF. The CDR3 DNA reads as TGCAGCGTCCGGCGACAGGAGGGGACAGATACGCAGTATTTT.

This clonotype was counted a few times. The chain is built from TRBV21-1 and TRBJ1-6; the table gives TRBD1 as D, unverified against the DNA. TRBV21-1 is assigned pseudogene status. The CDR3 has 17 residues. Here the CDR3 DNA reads TGTGCCAGCAGCAAAATTCTACCGGGACAGTACGATTCACCCCTCCACTTT. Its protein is CASSKILPGQYDSPLHF.

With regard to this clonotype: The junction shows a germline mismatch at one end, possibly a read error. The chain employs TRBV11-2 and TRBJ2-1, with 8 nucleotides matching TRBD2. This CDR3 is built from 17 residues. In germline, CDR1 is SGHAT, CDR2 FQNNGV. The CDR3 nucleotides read TGTGCCAGCAGCTTTACTAGCGGAGGGGGGTCCTGCAATGAGCAGTTCTTC. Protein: CASSFTSGGGSCNEQFF.

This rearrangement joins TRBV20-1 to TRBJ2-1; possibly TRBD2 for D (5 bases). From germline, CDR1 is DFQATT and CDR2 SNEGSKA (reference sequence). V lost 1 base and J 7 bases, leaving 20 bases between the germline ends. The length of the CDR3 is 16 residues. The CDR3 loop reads CSARGIKREGHNEQFF. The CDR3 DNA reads TGCAGTGCTAGAGGGATAAAGCGAGAGGGCCATAATGAGCAGTTCTTC.

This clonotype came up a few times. The CDR3 bases are TGTGCCAGCAGCCAAGTACGGGGAGGAGATACGCAGTATTTT. The encoded protein is CASSQVRGGDTQYF. The V and J genes are TRBV4-2 and TRBJ2-3; D may be TRBD2 (6 bases). This CDR3 has 14 amino acids. Germline V gene lookup returns CDR1 LGHNA and CDR2 YNFKEQ. Deletions cut 1 base from V and 5 bases from J, with 10 bases between.

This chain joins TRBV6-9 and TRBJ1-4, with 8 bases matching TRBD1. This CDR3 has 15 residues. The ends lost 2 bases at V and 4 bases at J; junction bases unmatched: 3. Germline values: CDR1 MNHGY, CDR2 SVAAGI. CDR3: CASSYRTGINEKLFF. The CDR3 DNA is TGTGCCAGCAGTTATAGGACAGGGATTAATGAAAAACTGTTTTTT.